The present T cell receptor beta chain was sequenced within a study of blood T cell repertoires in COVID-19. Germline CDR1 is SGHRS and CDR2 is YFSETQ. Trimming took 2 bases from V and 5 from J, leaving 8 bases between them. The CDR3 length is 14 residues. Seattle cases were enrolled at active infection and followed longitudinally. Original methodology: Reference gene primer amplification gave estimated nucleated cell counts. Assay: immunoSEQ multiplex PCR; the TCRdb copy retains only in-frame clones and omits some. That table furnishes V, J and clone size, whereas the DNA furnished D and trimming. The data hold 250,000 to 400,000 clones, with 88% observed a single time.

Sequencing was carried out using peripheral blood. This sequence was found in a woman aged 25 to 39 with COVID-19, enrolled during active disease. This sequence joins TRBV5-1 and TRBJ1-6; D perhaps matches TRBD1 (5 bases). The DNA of the CDR3 is TGCGCCAGCAGCTTAAAAGGGGATAATTCACCCCTCCACTTT. Protein: CASSLKGDNSPLHF.